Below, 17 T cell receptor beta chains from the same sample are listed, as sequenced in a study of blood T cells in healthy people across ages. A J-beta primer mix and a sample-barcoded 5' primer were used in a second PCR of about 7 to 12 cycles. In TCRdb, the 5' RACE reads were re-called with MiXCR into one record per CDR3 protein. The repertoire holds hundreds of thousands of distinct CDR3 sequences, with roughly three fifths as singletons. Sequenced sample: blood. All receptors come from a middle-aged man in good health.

The CDR3 protein is CASSLEGASSSYEQYF. The CDR3 DNA sequence: TGTGCCAGCAGCTTAGAGGGGGCCTCCAGCTCCTACGAGCAGTACTTC. J is TRBJ2-7 and V is TRBV7-8; 7 bases line up with TRBD1. Trimming cost V 1 base and J 0 bases; bases outside gene matches: 6. Germline lookup yields CDR1 SGHVS and CDR2 FQNEAQ. There are 16 residues in the CDR3.

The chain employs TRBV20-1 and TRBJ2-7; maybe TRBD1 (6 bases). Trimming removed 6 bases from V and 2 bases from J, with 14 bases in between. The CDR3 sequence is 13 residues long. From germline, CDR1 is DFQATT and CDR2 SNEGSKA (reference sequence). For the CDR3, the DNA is TGCAGTGCCATTGCAGGGGATACCTACGAGCAGTACTTC. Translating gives CSAIAGDTYEQYF.

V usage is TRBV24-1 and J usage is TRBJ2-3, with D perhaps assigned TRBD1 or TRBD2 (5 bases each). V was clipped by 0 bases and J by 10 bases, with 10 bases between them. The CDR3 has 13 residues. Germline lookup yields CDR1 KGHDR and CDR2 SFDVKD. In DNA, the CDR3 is TGTGCCACCAGTGATTTGTTGGGACGAGCGCAGTATTTT. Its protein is CATSDLLGRAQYF.

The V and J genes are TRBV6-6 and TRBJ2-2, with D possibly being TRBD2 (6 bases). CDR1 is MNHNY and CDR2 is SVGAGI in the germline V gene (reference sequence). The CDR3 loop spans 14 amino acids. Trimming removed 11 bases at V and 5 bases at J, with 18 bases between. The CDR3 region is CAGRLGSSTGELFF. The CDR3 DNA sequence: TGTGCCGGCCGCCTCGGGAGTTCGACCGGGGAGCTGTTTTTT.

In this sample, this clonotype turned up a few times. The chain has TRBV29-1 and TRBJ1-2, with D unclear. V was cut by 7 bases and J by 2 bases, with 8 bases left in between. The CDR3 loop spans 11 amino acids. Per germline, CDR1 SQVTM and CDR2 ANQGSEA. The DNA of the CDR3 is TGCAGCGGGACGGTGAACTATGGCTACACCTTC. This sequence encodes CSGTVNYGYTF.

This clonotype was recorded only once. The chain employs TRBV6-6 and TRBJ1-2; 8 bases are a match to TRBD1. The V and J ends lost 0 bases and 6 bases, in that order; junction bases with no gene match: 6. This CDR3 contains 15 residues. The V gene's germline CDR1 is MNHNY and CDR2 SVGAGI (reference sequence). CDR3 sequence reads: CASSYSSRGRDGYTF. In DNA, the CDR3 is TGTGCCAGCAGTTACTCGAGCAGGGGGCGAGATGGCTACACCTTC.

CDR3 nucleotide sequence: TGTGCCAGCAGGGCGGGGGCTCACTACACCGGGGAGCTGTTTTTT. Protein: CASRAGAHYTGELFF. The chain employs TRBV12-3 or TRBV12-4 and TRBJ2-2, with D perhaps TRBD2 (7 bases). The CDR3 is made up of 15 amino acids. The V and J ends lost 6 bases and 3 bases respectively, with 14 bases between them.

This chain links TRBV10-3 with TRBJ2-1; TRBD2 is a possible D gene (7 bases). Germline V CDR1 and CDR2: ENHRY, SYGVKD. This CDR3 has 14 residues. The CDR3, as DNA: TGTGCTTCAGAGGGGGGGGGTGAATACAATGAGCAGTTCTTC. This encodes CASEGGGEYNEQFF.

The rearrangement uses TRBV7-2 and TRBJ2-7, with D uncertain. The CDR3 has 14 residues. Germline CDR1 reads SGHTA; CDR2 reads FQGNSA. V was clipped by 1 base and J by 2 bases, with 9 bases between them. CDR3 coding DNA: TGTGCCAGCAGCTTAGACGGGTCCCCCTACGAGCAGTACTTC. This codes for CASSLDGSPYEQYF. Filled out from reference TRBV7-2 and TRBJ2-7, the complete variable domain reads GAGVSQSPSNKVTEKGKDVELRCDPISGHTALYWYRQSLGQGLEFLIYFQGNSAPDKSGLPSDRFSAERTGGSVSTLTIQRTQQEDSAVYLCASSLDGSPYEQYFGPGTRLTVT.

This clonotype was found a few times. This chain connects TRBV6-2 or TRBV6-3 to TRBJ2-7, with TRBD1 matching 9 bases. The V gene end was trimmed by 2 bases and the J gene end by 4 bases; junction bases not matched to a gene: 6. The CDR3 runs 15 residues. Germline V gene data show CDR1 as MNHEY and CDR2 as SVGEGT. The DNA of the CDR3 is TGTGCCAGCAGTTACCCGGGACAGGGAAAATACGAGCAGTACTTC. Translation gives CASSYPGQGKYEQYF.

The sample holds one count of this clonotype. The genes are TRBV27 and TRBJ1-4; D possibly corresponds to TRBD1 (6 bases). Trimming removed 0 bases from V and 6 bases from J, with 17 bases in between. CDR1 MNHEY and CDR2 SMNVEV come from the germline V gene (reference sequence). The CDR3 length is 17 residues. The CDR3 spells CASSLSLDRMSDEKLFF. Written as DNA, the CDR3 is TGTGCCAGCAGTTTATCACTAGACAGGATGAGTGATGAAAAACTGTTTTTT.

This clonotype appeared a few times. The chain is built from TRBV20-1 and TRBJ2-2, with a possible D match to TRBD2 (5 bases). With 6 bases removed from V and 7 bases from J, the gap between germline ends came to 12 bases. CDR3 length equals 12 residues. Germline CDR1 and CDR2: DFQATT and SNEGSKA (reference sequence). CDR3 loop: CSAVPGFGELFF. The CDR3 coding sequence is TGCAGTGCCGTCCCGGGGTTCGGGGAGCTGTTTTTT.

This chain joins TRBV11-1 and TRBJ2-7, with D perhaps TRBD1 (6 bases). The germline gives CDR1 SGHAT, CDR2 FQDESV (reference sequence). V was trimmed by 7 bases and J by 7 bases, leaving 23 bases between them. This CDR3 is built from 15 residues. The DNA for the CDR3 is TGTGCCAGCAACCTACGGGGCAGGGGCGCCCAAGAGCAGTACTTC. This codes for CASNLRGRGAQEQYF.

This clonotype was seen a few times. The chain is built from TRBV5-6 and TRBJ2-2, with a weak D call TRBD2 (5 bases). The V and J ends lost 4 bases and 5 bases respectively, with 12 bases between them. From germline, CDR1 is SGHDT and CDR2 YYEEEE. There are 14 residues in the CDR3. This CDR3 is CASSATRGTGELFF. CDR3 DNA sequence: TGTGCCAGCAGCGCAACTCGAGGGACCGGGGAGCTGTTTTTT.

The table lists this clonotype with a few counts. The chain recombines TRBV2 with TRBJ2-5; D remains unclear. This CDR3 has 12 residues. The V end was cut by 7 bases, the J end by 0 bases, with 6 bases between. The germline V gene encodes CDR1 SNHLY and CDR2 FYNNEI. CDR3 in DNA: TGTGCCAGCACCGAACACCAAGAGACCCAGTACTTC. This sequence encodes CASTEHQETQYF.

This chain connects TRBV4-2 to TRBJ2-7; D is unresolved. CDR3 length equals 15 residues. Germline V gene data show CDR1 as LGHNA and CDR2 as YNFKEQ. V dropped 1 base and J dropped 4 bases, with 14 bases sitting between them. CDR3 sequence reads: CASSQALGPQYEQYF. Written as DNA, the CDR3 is TGTGCCAGCAGCCAAGCCCTGGGCCCACAATACGAGCAGTACTTC.

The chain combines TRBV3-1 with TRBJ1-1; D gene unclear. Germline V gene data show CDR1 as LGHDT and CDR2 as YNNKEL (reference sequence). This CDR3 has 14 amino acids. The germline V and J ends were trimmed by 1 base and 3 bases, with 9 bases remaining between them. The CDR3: CASSQGVSHTEAFF. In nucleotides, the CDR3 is TGTGCCAGCAGCCAAGGAGTTTCCCACACTGAAGCTTTCTTT.